These 12 T cell receptor beta chains originate from one sample sequenced in a study of somatic mutations in cytotoxic T cells in rheumatoid arthritis. Clones were read by immunoSEQ multiplex PCR, and TCRdb kept only the in-frame ones, dropping some. The top ten hold approximately 9.3% of the sample, which has roughly 17,000 clones, approximately 80% seen once. The specimen was CD8+ T cells sorted from blood. These TCRs come from an adult with rheumatoid arthritis.

The chain is built from TRBV6-5 and TRBJ2-1; 8 bases map to TRBD2. Trimming cost V 0 bases and J 9 bases; bases outside gene matches: 4. The germline CDR1 and CDR2 sequences are MNHEY and SVGAGI. There are 14 residues in the CDR3. This CDR3 reads CASSYSTGGGEQFF. In DNA, the CDR3 is TGTGCCAGCAGTTACTCGACGGGGGGGGGTGAGCAGTTCTTC.

V is TRBV28 and J is TRBJ2-7; 11 nucleotides line up with TRBD1. Germline V gene data show CDR1 as MDHEN and CDR2 as SYDVKM. J gave up 3 bases and V 8 bases, and 6 bases lay outside the gene matches. The CDR3 is 14 residues long. CDR3 nucleotide sequence: TGTGCCAGCGCCGAGGGGACAGGGGGCTACGAGCAGTACTTC. Its protein product is CASAEGTGGYEQYF.

The V and J genes are TRBV7-9 and TRBJ2-5, with D possibly TRBD1 on 6 matching bases. Germline CDR1 SEHNR, CDR2 FQNEAQ (reference sequence). V was clipped by 5 bases and J by 2 bases, with 15 bases between them. The CDR3 has 15 residues. CDR3 sequence: CASSQGPTGQETQYF. CDR3 nucleotide sequence: TGTGCCAGCAGCCAAGGCCCAACAGGGCAAGAGACCCAGTACTTC.

Only one count was recorded for this clone. This chain connects TRBV11-2 to TRBJ1-2; 9 bases align to TRBD1. From germline, CDR1 is SGHAT and CDR2 FQNNGV. The V gene end was trimmed by 5 bases and the J gene end by 3 bases; junction bases not matched to a gene: 7. This CDR3 is built from 15 residues. CDR3 bases: TGTGCCAGCAGCCTGGGGACAGGGCTAGACTATGGCTACACCTTC. Protein sequence: CASSLGTGLDYGYTF.

The chain employs TRBV7-9 and TRBJ1-5, with TRBD1 identical over 7 bases. The CDR3 loop spans 18 amino acids. V lost 1 base to trimming and J lost 9 bases; unmatched junction nucleotides: 18. Germline-derived CDR1 and CDR2 are SEHNR and FQNEAQ (reference sequence). The CDR3 DNA sequence: TGTGCCAGCAGCTTAGGGGACGGGGACAGCCCGCTGAGTGGGCCCCAGCATTTT. This codes for CASSLGDGDSPLSGPQHF.

This clone ranks as medium-sized. The V gene is TRBV4-1, the J gene TRBJ2-7; the D call may be TRBD1 or TRBD2 (5 bases each). Germline-derived CDR1 and CDR2 are MGHRA and YSYEKL. V was cut by 0 bases and J by 3 bases, with 21 bases left in between. This CDR3 contains 18 residues. The CDR3 loop is CASSQDGDRRTRDYEQYF. The CDR3 nucleotides read TGCGCCAGCAGCCAAGATGGGGACCGTAGAACCCGGGACTACGAGCAGTACTTC.

CDR3 sequence (DNA): TGTGCCAGCAGTTACTCGACCAGTAGAGGGGCCGGGGAGCTGTTTTTT. It specifies CASSYSTSRGAGELFF. This chain uses TRBV6-5 with TRBJ2-2; the D call may be TRBD1 or TRBD2 (5 bases each). Deletions cut 0 bases from V and 6 bases from J, with 14 bases between. The CDR3 length is 16 residues. The germline V gene encodes CDR1 MNHEY and CDR2 SVGAGI.

The V call is TRBV5-4, the J call TRBJ2-7; 9 bases are a match to TRBD2. The CDR3 runs 14 residues. The V gene's germline CDR1 is SGHNT and CDR2 YYREEE (reference sequence). With 1 base clipped from V and 4 bases from J, the junction kept 3 bases outside the gene matches. This CDR3 is CASSLNSGGYEQYF. The CDR3 DNA reads TGTGCCAGCAGCTTGAATAGCGGGGGTTACGAGCAGTACTTC.

This chain joins TRBV6-5 and TRBJ2-2; perhaps TRBD2 as D (5 bases). The germline V and J ends were trimmed by 9 bases and 4 bases, with 9 bases remaining between them. The CDR3 loop spans 12 amino acids. Germline lookup yields CDR1 MNHEY and CDR2 SVGAGI. The CDR3 DNA is TGTGCCAGTGGAGGAAGCACCGGGGAGCTGTTTTTT. Protein product: CASGGSTGELFF.

This clone was counted between two and nine times. The gene calls are TRBV27 and TRBJ1-5; D is ambiguous. Germline lookup yields CDR1 MNHEY and CDR2 SMNVEV (reference sequence). There are 14 residues in the CDR3. The V gene lost 2 bases and the J gene lost 1 base, with 6 bases spanning the gap. The CDR3 spells CASSLGGSNQPQHF. The CDR3 bases are TGTGCCAGCAGTTTAGGAGGGAGCAATCAGCCCCAGCATTTT.

The chain combines TRBV9 with TRBJ2-7, with D hard to call. The CDR3 is 16 residues long. Trimming took off 4 bases at V and 0 bases at J, with 17 bases between the two ends. The V gene's germline CDR1 is SGDLS and CDR2 YYNGEE. The CDR3 DNA reads TGTGCCAGCAGCCCCACCGGAGCGCTAACCTCCTACGAGCAGTACTTC. Translating it yields CASSPTGALTSYEQYF. The full variable domain, its missing parts supplied by reference TRBV9 and TRBJ2-7, is DSGVTQTPKHLITATGQRVTLRCSPRSGDLSVYWYQQSLDQGLQFLIQYYNGEERAKGNILERFSAQQFPDLHSELNLSSLELGDSALYFCASSPTGALTSYEQYFGPGTRLTVT.

The gene calls are TRBV27 and TRBJ2-5; the match to TRBD2 covers 11 bases. Trimming at V came to 6 bases and at J to 1 base, leaving 7 bases not matched to a gene. This CDR3 has 16 residues. From germline, CDR1 is MNHEY and CDR2 SMNVEV (reference sequence). The CDR3 here is CASSLMGLAVQETQYF. The CDR3 bases are TGTGCCAGCAGCTTAATGGGACTAGCGGTCCAAGAGACCCAGTACTTC.